This T cell receptor beta chain stems from a study of blood T cell repertoires in COVID-19. Background on the study: The analysed material was cDNA or gDNA that came from T cells, B-cell-depleted T cells, or PBMCs.

Per the original methods: Estimated nucleated cell counts came from reference gene primer amplification. Method: immunoSEQ multiplex PCR; TCRdb's copy keeps in-frame clones and lacks some. The V and J calls and clone size come from that table; D and trimming were worked out from the DNA. The repertoire holds about 380,000 clones, with 70% to 90% as singletons. This clone was seen only a few times. Within the sample, other DNA sequences also encode this same CDR3. The CDR3 extends over 13 amino acids. The germline V and J ends were trimmed by 0 bases and 4 bases, with 7 bases remaining between them. Germline-derived CDR1 and CDR2 are GTSNPN and SVGIG (reference sequence). Cohort allocation depended upon clinical history that participants reported. Two negative PCRs, clearance, or symptom resolution had been documented for recovered Cohort 3 donors.

This chain connects TRBV30 to TRBJ1-5; D possibly corresponds to TRBD1 (6 bases). This receptor was taken from a woman aged 18-29 years who had recovered from COVID-19. Sequencing used PBMCs or T cells enriched from blood (not recorded which). The CDR3 loop reads CAWSVQGNQPQHF. As DNA, the CDR3 is TGTGCCTGGAGTGTACAGGGAAATCAGCCCCAGCATTTT.